This TCR beta chain appears in the sequencing data of a study of blood T cell repertoires in COVID-19. As handled by the study authors: Reference gene primer amplification yielded estimated nucleated cell counts. TCRdb keeps only in-frame clones here, not all; method: immunoSEQ multiplex PCR. From that table come the V and J calls and clone size; the DNA was used to work out D and trimming. The table shows fewer than 300,000 clones, with 80% to 90% occurring only once. This CDR3 region has 15 residues. Per the germline V gene, CDR1 is SGHVS and CDR2 is FQNEAQ. V lost 8 bases to trimming and J lost 3 bases; unmatched junction nucleotides: 6.

The chain joins TRBV7-8 to TRBJ2-1, with 11 bases aligning to TRBD2. The sequence derives from a woman between 40 and 50 years old who had recovered from COVID-19. Sequenced sample: peripheral blood. The CDR3: CASRLLAGGYNEQFF. The CDR3 coding sequence is TGTGCCAGCCGCCTTCTAGCGGGGGGCTACAATGAGCAGTTCTTC.